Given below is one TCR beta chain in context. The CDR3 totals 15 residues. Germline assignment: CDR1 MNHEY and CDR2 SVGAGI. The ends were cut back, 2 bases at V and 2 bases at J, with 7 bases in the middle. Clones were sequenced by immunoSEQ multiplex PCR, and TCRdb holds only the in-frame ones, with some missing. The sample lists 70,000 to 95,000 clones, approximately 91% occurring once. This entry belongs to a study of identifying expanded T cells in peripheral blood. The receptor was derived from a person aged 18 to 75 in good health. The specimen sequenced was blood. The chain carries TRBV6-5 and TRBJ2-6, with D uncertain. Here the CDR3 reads CASSYTTPGANVLTF. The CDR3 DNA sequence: TGTGCCAGCAGTTACACCACTCCTGGGGCCAACGTCCTGACTTTC.